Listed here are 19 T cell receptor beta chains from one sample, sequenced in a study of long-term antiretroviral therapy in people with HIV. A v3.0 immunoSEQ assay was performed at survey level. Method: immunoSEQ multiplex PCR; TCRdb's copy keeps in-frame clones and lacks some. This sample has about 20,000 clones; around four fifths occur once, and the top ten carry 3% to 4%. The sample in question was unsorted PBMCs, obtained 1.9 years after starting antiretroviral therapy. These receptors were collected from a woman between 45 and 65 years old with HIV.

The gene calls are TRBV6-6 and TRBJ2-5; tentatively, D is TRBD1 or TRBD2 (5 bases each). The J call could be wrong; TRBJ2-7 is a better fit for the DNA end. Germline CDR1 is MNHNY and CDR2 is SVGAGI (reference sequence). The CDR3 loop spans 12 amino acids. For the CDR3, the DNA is TGTGCCAGCCTGGGACCGCTCTACGAGCAGTACTTC. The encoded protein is CASLGPLYEQYF.

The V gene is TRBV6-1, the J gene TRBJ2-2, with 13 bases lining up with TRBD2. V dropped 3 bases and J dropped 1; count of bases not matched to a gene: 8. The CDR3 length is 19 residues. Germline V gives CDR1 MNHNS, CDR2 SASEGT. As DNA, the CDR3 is TGTGCCAGCAGTGAGAGTCGGACTAGCGGGGGCCGGAACACCGGGGAGCTGTTTTTT. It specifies CASSESRTSGGRNTGELFF.

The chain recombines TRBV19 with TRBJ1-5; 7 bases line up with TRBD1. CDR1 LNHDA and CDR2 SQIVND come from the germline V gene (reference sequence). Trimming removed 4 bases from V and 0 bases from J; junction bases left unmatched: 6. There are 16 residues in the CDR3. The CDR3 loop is CASSTTGTDSNQPQHF. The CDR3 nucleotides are TGTGCCAGTAGTACGACCGGGACAGATAGCAATCAGCCCCAGCATTTT.

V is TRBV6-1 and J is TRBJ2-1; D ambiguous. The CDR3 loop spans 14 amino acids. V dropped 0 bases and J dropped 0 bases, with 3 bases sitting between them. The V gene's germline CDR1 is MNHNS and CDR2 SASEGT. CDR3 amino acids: CASSEAVSYNEQFF. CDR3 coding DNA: TGTGCCAGCAGTGAAGCGGTCTCCTACAATGAGCAGTTCTTC.

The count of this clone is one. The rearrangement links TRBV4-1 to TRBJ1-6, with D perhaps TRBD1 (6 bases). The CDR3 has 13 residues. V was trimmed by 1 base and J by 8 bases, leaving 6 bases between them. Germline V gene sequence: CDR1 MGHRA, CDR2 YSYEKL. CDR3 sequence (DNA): TGCGCCAGCAGCCAAGGGACAGATTCACCCCTCCACTTT. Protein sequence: CASSQGTDSPLHF.

The CDR3 loop reads CAWSVAQGRQPQHF. The DNA of the CDR3 is TGTGCCTGGAGTGTGGCACAGGGAAGGCAGCCCCAGCATTTT. This chain connects TRBV30 to TRBJ1-5, with a weak D call TRBD1 (6 bases). CDR3 length: 14 amino acids. Germline assignment: CDR1 GTSNPN and CDR2 SVGIG (reference sequence). Deletions cut 0 bases from V and 7 bases from J, with 13 bases between.

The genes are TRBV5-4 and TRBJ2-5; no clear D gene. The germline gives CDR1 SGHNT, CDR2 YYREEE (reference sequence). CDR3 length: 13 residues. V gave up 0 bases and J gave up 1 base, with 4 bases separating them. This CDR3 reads CASSLEGQETQYF. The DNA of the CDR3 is TGTGCCAGCAGCTTGGAGGGCCAAGAGACCCAGTACTTC.

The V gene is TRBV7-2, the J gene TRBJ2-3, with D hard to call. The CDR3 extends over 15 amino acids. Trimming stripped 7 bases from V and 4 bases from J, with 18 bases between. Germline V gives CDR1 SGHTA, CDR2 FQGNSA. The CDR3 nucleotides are TGTGCCAGCAAGGTCTTAGAGTTTTCGTCAGATACGCAGTATTTT. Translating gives CASKVLEFSSDTQYF.

CDR3 residues: CASSLLWTGGNQPQHF. The CDR3 coding sequence is TGTGCCAGCAGCTTACTGTGGACAGGGGGCAATCAGCCCCAGCATTTT. The chain carries TRBV7-2 and TRBJ1-5; 9 positions match TRBD1. Germline V gene lookup returns CDR1 SGHTA and CDR2 FQGNSA. V shed 2 bases, J shed 2 bases, and the junction held 4 bases outside the gene matches. The CDR3 consists of 16 residues.

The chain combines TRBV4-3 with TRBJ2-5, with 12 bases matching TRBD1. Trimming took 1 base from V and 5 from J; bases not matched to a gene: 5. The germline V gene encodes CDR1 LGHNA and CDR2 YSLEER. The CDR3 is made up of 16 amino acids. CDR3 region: CASSQAGTGGTETQYF. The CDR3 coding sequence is TGCGCCAGCAGCCAAGCCGGGACAGGGGGCACGGAGACCCAGTACTTC.

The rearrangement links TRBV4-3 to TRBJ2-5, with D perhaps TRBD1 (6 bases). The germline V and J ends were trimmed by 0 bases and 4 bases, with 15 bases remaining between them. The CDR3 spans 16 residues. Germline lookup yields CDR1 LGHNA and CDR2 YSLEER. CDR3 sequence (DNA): TGCGCCAGCAGCCAAGAGATCGCACAGGGTAGAGAGACCCAGTACTTC. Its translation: CASSQEIAQGRETQYF.

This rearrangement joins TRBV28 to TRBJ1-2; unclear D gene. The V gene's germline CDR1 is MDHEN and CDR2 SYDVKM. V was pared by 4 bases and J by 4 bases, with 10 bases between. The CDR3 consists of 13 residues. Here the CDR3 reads CASSSITAYGYTF. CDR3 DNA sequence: TGTGCCAGCAGTTCCATAACTGCCTATGGCTACACCTTC.

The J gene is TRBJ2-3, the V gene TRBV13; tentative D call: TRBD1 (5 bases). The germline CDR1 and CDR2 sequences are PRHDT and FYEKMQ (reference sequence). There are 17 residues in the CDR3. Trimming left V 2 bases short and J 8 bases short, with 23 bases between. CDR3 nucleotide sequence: TGTGCCAGCAGCTTATCGTACCAGGGCATGGGAATAGGTACGCAGTATTTT. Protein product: CASSLSYQGMGIGTQYF.

The CDR3 loop reads CASSSGTLNTGELFF. The CDR3 DNA follows: TGCGCCAGCAGCTCCGGGACACTCAACACCGGGGAGCTGTTTTTT. This chain connects TRBV5-1 to TRBJ2-2, with D maybe TRBD1 (6 bases). Germline-derived CDR1 and CDR2 are SGHRS and YFSETQ. The CDR3 runs to 15 residues. Trimming cost V 3 bases and J 2 bases, with 11 bases left between them. Filled out from reference TRBV5-1 and TRBJ2-2, the complete variable domain reads KAGVTQTPRYLIKTRGQQVTLSCSPISGHRSVSWYQQTPGQGLQFLFEYFSETQRNKGNFPGRFSGRQFSNSRSEMNVSTLELGDSALYLCASSSGTLNTGELFFGEGSRLTVL.

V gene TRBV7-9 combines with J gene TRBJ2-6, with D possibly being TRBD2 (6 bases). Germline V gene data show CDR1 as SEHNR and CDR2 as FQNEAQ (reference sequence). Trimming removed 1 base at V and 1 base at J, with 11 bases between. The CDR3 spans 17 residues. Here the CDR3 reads CASSLVQGTSGANVLTF. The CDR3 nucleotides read TGTGCCAGCAGCTTAGTTCAAGGGACTTCTGGGGCCAACGTCCTGACTTTC.

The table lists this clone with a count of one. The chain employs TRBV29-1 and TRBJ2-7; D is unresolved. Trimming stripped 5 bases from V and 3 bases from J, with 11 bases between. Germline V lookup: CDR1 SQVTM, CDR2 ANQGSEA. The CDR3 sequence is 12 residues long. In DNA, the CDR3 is TGCAGCGTTCTGAATTACTACTACGAGCAGTACTTC. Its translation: CSVLNYYYEQYF.

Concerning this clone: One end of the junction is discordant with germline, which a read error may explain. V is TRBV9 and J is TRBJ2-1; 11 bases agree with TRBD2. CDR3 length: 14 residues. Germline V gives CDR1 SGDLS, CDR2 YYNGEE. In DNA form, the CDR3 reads TGTGCCAGCAGCACTCAGACTAGCGGGGAGGCCCTTATCTTC. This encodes CASSTQTSGEALIF.

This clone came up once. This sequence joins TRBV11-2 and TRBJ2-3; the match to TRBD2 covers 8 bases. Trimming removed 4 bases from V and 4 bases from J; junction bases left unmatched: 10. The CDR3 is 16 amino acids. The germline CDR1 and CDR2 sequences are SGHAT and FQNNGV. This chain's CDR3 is CASSSELAGGSDTQYF. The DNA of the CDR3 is TGTGCCAGCAGCTCAGAATTGGCGGGGGGTTCAGATACGCAGTATTTT.

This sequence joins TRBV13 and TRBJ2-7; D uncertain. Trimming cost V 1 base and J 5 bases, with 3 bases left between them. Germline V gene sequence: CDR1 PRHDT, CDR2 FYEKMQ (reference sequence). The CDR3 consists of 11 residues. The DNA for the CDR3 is TGTGCCAGCAGCTTAGTTGACGAGCAGTACTTC. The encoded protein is CASSLVDEQYF.